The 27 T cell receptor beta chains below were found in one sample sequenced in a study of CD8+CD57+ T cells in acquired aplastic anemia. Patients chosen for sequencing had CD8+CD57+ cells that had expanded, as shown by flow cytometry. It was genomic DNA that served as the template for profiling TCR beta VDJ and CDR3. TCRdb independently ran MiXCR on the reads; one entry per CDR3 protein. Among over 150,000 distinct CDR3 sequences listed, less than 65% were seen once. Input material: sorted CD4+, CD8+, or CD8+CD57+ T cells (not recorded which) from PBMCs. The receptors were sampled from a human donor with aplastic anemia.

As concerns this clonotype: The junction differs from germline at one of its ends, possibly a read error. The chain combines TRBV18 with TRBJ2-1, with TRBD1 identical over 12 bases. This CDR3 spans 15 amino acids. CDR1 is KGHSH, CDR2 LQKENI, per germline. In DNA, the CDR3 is TGTGCCAGATCACCACCGGGGACAGGGGGCCATGAGCAGTTCTTC. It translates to CARSPPGTGGHEQFF.

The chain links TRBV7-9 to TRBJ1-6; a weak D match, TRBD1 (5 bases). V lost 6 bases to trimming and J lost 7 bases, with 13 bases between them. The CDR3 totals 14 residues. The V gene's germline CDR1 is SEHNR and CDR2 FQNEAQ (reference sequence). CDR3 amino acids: CASRWDGENSPLHF. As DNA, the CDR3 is TGTGCCAGCAGGTGGGACGGGGAAAATTCACCCCTCCACTTT.

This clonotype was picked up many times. CDR3 sequence (DNA): TGTGCCAGCAGTTTGGTCGACACAGATACGCAGTATTTT. It translates to CASSLVDTDTQYF. The chain is built from TRBV12-3 or TRBV12-4 and TRBJ2-3; D not certain. The CDR3 consists of 13 residues. V was clipped by 3 bases and J by 2 bases, with 6 bases between them.

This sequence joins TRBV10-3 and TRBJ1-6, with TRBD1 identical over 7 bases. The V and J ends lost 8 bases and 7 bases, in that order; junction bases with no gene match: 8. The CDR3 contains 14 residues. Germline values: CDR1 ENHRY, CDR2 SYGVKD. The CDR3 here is CAISTGTSNSPLHF. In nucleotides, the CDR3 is TGTGCCATCTCGACAGGGACGTCCAATTCACCCCTCCACTTT.

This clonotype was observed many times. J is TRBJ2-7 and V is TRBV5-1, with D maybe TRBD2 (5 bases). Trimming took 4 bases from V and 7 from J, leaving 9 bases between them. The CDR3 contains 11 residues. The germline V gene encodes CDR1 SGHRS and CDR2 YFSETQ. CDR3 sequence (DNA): TGCGCCAGCAGCGAGGGTCGGGAGCAGTACTTC. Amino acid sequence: CASSEGREQYF.

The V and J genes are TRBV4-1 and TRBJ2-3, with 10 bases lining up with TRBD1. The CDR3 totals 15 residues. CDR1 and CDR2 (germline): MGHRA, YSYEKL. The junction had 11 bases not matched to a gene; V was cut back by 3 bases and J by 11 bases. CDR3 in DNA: TGCGCCAGCAGCCAGGACAGGGGGACCTACAATGAGCAGTATTTT. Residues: CASSQDRGTYNEQYF.

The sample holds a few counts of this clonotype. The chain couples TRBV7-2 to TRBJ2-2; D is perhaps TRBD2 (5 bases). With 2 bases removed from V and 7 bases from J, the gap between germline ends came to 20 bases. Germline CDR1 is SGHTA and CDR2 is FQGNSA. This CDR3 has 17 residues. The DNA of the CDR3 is TGTGCCAGCAGCTTACACCCAGGAAGCGAAGAGGGCGGGGAGCTGTTTTTT. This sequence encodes CASSLHPGSEEGGELFF.

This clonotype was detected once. The CDR3 nucleotides are TGCGCCAGCAGCCAGAGTCAGGGACAGTTGAACACTGAAGCTTTCTTT. Translating it yields CASSQSQGQLNTEAFF. The rearrangement links TRBV10-2 to TRBJ1-1; 7 bases are a match to TRBD1. Germline loops: CDR1 WSHSY, CDR2 SAAADI. The CDR3 contains 16 residues. With V trimmed by 6 bases and J by 0 bases, 10 bases remained unmatched.

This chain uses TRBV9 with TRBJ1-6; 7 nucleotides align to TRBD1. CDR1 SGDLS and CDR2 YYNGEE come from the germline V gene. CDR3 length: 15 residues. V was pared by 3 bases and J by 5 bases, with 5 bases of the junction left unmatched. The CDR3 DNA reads TGTGCCAGCAGCGCCGGGACAGTGAATAATTCACCCCTCCACTTT. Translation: CASSAGTVNNSPLHF.

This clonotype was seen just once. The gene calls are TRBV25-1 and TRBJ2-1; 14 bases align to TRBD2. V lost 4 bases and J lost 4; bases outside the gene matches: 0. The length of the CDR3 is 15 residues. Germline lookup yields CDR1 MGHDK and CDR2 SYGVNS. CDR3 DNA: TGTGCCAGCAGTGGACTAGCGGGAGGGTACAATGAGCAGTTCTTC. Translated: CASSGLAGGYNEQFF.

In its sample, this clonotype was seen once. The CDR3 DNA sequence: TGTGCCAGTAGTATGGGGGGACAAAATAATTCACCCCTCCACTTT. It codes for CASSMGGQNNSPLHF. The V and J genes are TRBV19 and TRBJ1-6, with a possible D match to TRBD1 (6 bases). Per the germline V gene, CDR1 is LNHDA and CDR2 is SQIVND (reference sequence). The CDR3 loop spans 15 amino acids. Trimming left V 3 bases short and J 5 bases short, with 11 bases between.

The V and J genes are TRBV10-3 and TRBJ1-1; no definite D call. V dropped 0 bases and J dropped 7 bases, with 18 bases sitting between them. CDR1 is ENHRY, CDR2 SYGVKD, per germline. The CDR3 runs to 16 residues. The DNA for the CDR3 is TGTGCCATCAGTGAGTCGAGTCGGAGCGCACGAGTTGAAGCTTTCTTT. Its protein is CAISESSRSARVEAFF.

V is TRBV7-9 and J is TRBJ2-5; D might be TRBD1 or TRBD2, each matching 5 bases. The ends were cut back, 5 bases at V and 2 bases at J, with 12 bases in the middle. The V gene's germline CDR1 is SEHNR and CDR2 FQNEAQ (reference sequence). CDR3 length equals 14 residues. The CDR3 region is CASSVEGLQETQYF. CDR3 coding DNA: TGTGCCAGCAGCGTAGAGGGGTTACAAGAGACCCAGTACTTC.

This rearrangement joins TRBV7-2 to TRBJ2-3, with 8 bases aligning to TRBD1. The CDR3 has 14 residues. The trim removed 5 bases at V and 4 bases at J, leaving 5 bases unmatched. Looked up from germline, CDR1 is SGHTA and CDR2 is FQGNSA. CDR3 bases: TGTGCCAGCAGCCCACAGGGGGAGGCAGATACGCAGTATTTT. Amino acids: CASSPQGEADTQYF.

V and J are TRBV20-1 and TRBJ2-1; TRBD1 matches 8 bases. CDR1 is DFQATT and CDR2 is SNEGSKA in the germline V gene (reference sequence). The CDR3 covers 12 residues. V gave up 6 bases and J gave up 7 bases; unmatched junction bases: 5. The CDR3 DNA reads TGCAGTGCCTGGACAGGGAGGAATGAGCAGTTCTTC. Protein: CSAWTGRNEQFF.

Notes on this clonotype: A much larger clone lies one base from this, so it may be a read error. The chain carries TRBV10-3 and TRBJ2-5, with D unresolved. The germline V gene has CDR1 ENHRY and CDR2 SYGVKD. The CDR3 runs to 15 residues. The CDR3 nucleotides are TGTGCCAGCAGTTTATCGTTCGGAAAAGCCTACGAGCGGTACTTC. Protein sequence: CASSLSFGKAYERYF.

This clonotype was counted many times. CDR3 protein: CASSLARGISPLHF. In nucleotides, the CDR3 is TGCGCCAGCAGCTTGGCTAGGGGGATTTCACCCCTCCACTTT. The chain combines TRBV5-1 with TRBJ1-6; D perhaps matches TRBD1 (6 bases). Trimming took 0 bases from V and 9 from J, leaving 10 bases between them. Germline V CDR1 and CDR2: SGHRS, YFSETQ. The CDR3 consists of 14 residues.

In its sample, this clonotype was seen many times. The CDR3 bases are TGTGCCAGCAGTGAAATAGCAGAAGAGACCCAGTACTTC. Amino acid sequence: CASSEIAEETQYF. The chain uses TRBV2 and TRBJ2-5; D not resolved. Germline CDR1 and CDR2: SNHLY and FYNNEI. V gave up 2 bases and J gave up 3 bases, with 7 bases separating them. This CDR3 has 13 residues.

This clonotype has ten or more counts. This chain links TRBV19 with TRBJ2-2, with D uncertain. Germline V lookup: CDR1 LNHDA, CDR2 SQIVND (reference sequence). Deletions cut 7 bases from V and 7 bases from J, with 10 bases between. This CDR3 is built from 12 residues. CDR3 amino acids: CASTLEGGELFF. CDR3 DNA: TGTGCCAGTACCCTAGAAGGCGGGGAGCTGTTTTTT.

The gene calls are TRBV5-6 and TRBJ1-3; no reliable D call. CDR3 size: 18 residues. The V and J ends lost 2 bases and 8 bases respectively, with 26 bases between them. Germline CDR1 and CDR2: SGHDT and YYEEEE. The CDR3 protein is CASSFTAPPWAYGYTIYF. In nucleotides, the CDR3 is TGTGCCAGCAGCTTTACCGCCCCGCCCTGGGCCTATGGCTACACCATATATTTT.

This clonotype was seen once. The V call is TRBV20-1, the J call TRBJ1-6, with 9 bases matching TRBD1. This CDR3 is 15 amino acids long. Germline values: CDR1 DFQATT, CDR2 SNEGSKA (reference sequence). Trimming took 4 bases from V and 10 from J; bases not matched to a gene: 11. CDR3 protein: CSATGQGRRVSPLHF. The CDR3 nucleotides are TGCAGTGCTACCGGACAGGGGAGACGGGTATCACCCCTCCACTTT.

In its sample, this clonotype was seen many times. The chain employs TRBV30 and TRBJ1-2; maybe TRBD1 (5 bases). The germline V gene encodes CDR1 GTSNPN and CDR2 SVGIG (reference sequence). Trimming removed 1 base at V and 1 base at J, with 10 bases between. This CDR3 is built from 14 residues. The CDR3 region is CAWSGTDSNYGYTF. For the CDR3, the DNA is TGTGCCTGGAGTGGTACAGACAGTAACTATGGCTACACCTTC.

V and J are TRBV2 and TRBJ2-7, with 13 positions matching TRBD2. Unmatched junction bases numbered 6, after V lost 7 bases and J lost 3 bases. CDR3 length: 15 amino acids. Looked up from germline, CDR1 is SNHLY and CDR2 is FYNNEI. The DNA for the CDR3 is TGTGCCAGCACAGAACTAGCGGGGGGGAACTACGAGCAGTACTTC. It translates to CASTELAGGNYEQYF.

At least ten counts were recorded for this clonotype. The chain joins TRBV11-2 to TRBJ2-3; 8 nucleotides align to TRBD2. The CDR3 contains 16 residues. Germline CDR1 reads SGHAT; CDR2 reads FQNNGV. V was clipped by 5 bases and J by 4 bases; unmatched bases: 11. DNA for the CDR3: TGTGCCAGCAGCCCAGTTCCGGGGGGGGTTGCAGATACGCAGTATTTT. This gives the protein CASSPVPGGVADTQYF.

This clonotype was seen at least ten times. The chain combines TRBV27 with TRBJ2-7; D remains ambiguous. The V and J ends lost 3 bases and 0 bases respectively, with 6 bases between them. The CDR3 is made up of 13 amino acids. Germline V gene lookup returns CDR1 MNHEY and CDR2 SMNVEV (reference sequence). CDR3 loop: CASSLSFSYEQYF. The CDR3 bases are TGTGCCAGCAGTTTGTCTTTCTCCTACGAGCAGTACTTC.

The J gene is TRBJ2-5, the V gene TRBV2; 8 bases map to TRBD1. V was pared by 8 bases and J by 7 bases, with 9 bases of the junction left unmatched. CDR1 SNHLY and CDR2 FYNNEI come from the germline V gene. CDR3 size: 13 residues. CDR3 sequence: CASSADRVGTQYF. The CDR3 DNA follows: TGTGCCAGCTCCGCGGACAGGGTTGGGACCCAGTACTTC.

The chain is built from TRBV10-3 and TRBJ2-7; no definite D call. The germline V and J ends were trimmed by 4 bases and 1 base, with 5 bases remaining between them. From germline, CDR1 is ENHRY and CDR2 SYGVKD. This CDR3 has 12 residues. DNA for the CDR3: TGTGCCATCAGTGTCAGTTCCTACGAGCAGTACTTC. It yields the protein CAISVSSYEQYF.